This note documents a single T cell receptor (beta chain) sequence. Its antigen is currently not known. No clone much larger than this one lies a single base away; base qualities are absent. This entry belongs to a study of cytomegalovirus exposure and HLA in healthy donors (dated by TCRdb to about 2017). With regard to the full study: An earlier analysis of fewer than 750 of the donors reported about 260 Gb of sequence data and 95 million to 130 million unique TCR beta sequences obtained from some 170 million T cells. Roughly 300 gigabases of sequencing data and around 80 million unique TCR sequences made up an early release that covered about 640 HLA-typed donors. Of the roughly 430 genotyped donors, approximately 83% fell in the genetic ancestry cluster associated with self-reported Caucasian donors. The study aimed to test whether cataloging public T cell receptors could reveal signatures of past pathogen exposure. Using immunosequencing, the study profiled T cell repertoires from approximately 700 subjects and related those repertoires to cytomegalovirus serostatus. In addition to the first cohort of several hundred subjects, a separate validation cohort of 100 to 150 different subjects was used. High-throughput TCR immunosequencing, statistical association of individual TCRs with disease status, and machine learning were combined to predict cytomegalovirus infection status. In a later analysis, previously published TCR beta repertoires from several hundred donors were re-analyzed and high-resolution HLA genotyping was added so that TCR occurrence patterns could be studied. In the later analysis, no new phenotypic data were used to find candidate immune exposures; instead, reliance was placed on TCR beta sequences and their occurrence across donors. In an earlier analysis of 500 to 650 of the donors, high-throughput TCR beta sequencing was used to judge whether each TCR beta V gene segment behaved as functional or pseudogenic. Donor age, sex, ethnicity and CMV serostatus were compiled together with the repertoire data. A later genetic analysis used genome-wide SNP genotypes for about 55% of the 666 donors, treating that subset as a discovery cohort. All discovery cohort repertoires had been generated using a single sequencing platform. HLA typing included class I and class II loci at four-digit resolution. Typing coverage varied by locus: 629-630 donors for A, B, C, DRB1 and DQB1; approximately 520 for DQA1; around 610 for DPA1; approximately 450 for DPB1. Roughly five DR-DQ haplotypes were treated as single units for association and clustering because of strong linkage in the cohort. Among around 400 genotyped donors of the cohort, an average of roughly 230,000 unique TCR beta nucleotide sequences was sequenced per donor, of which 15% to 20% were non-productive.

The library was obtained by the immunoSEQ multiplex PCR assay. For the multiplex PCR, a mixture combining 60 forward primers for TCR Vbeta segments and 13 reverse primers for TCR Jbeta segments was used. The CDR3 region of rearranged TCR beta genes was amplified from genomic DNA with a multiplex PCR assay. The Illumina HiSeq System was used to sequence the amplified TCR beta libraries as 87-base-pair reads. The original pipeline was this. In a later analysis, roughly 80 million unique TCR beta chains were counted across the 690 or so repertoires, and around 10 million of these chains were shared by at least two donors. A nearest-neighbor algorithm error-corrected the raw reads and collapsed the reads into unique sequences, merging closely related sequences to remove PCR and sequencing errors. To assign V, D and J gene segments, CDR3 sequences were aligned to IMGT reference sequences. For a sequence to be retained, at least a six-nucleotide match to both a V gene segment and a J gene segment was required. Rearrangements were classified as productive when the CDR3 lacked stop codons and remained in frame with V and J, and all other rearrangements were classified as non-productive. CDR3 was defined by IMGT convention, running from the second conserved V-encoded cysteine to the conserved J-encoded phenylalanine. The earlier analysis of fewer than 700 of the donors excluded sequences that lacked an unambiguous match to a single V gene segment. An earlier analysis of 587 of the donors called V segments functional above 56.7% productive rearrangements and segregating when the between-donor standard deviation exceeded 5%. A statistical classification framework was developed to diagnose cytomegalovirus status using the catalog of TCR beta chain sequences. In a later analysis, TCR nucleotide sequences were compared against IMGT/GENE-DB human TR gene sequences so that V and J genes could be assigned. A later analysis assigned CDR3 sequences and most-parsimonious VDJ recombination scenarios with the TCRdist pipeline. In a later analysis, every TCR beta chain was defined by the combination of its CDR3 amino acid sequence and its V-gene family, and reads without a unique V-gene family were dropped. As a way to deal with suspected cross-contamination and a sequencing artifact, a later analysis dropped nearly 600 nucleotide sequences that were highly shared and had low generation probability. In a later analysis, a clonal expansion index for each public chain was calculated from normalized within-repertoire ranks of inferred template counts. In a later analysis, generation probabilities were computed using a VDJ recombination model fitted to out-of-frame rearrangements, and the results were checked against IGoR. A later analysis scored TCR-TCR, TCR-HLA and TCR-CMV co-occurrence with hypergeometric tests, applying a repertoire-size bias correction to TCR pairs. A later analysis estimated false discovery rates by permuting HLA or CMV assignments 20 times. In a later analysis, co-occurring TCRs were grouped using DBSCAN, and TCRdist sequence similarity was added for clustering within HLA-allele-positive subsets. Co-occurrence clustering excluded repertoires with fewer than 30,000 or more than 120,000 public chains, plus five with anomalous nucleotide sharing. TCRdb obtained this table from immuneACCESS and retained in-frame rearrangements with V and J assigned. These tables miss some clones; where compared with another copy, unresolved V genes account for less than half of the shortfall, and the remainder is unexplained. The D gene and trimming were derived from the DNA, and the V and J assignments and clone size from that table. Across this sample there are about 160,000 clones, with roughly 88% seen only once. The top ten clones comprise 5% to 7.5% of the sample.

What the study reported, not specific to this receptor: An earlier analysis of several hundred of the donors showed that most TCR beta V segments appeared in productive rearrangements either about 87% or about 30% of the time, which broadly matched IMGT annotations. In vitro tests confirmed that a few of the cytomegalovirus-associated TCR beta chains recognize cytomegalovirus antigens. The study listed approximately 160 TCR beta chains as associated with cytomegalovirus. According to a later analysis, parvovirus B19, influenza, CMV and Epstein-Barr virus appeared linked to several top co-occurrence clusters. The 87-base-pair reads could not distinguish some IMGT-functional V segments, including TRBV6-2 and TRBV6-3, so those segments were excluded. When HLA alleles, especially DR and DQ, strongly co-occurred, attributing TCR associations to individual alleles was difficult. It was suggested by the authors that the approach could potentially be generalized to other disease states and immunological phenotypes. A cluster of highly shared sequence variants was judged likely to represent a technical artifact of the sequencing pipeline. Only TCR beta chains were sequenced in this cohort, and the absence of alpha or paired-chain data limited detectable features. According to a later genetic analysis, donors in an Asian-associated ancestry cluster had fewer N-insertions in productive TCRs than the approximately 630-donor mean. In a later analysis, TCR association rates were found to vary across HLA loci, with the most associated TCRs seen for DRB1 alleles and the fewest for HLA-C alleles. The presence/absence analyses assumed that sequencing depth was roughly uniform across donors, and that assumption may not be true. The classifier was reported to diagnose cytomegalovirus status with high specificity and sensitivity in both the original cohort and the validation cohort. Most CMV-associated TCR beta chains appeared to be HLA-restricted in a later analysis, and the HLA associations seemed to be driven largely by CMV exposure. Because HLA typing was missing for some donors at each locus, association tests included only the typed subset. Most TCR sequences were seen in very few donors, while some public TCRs were found in many individuals. Correlated functional status among segregating V segments might reflect linkage disequilibrium, but an unknown experimental factor could not be ruled out. In a later analysis, HLA-associated TCR beta chains were found to be more clonally expanded and to have lower generation probabilities than equally common non-associated chains. Specific HLA alleles were associated with 15,000 to 20,000 TCR beta sequences at a false discovery rate of 0.05 in a later analysis. For the cohort, immune exposure information was limited to CMV serostatus. A further reported finding was that TCR beta sequences accurately predicted the HLA-A and HLA-B alleles for most subjects in the first cohort. A later genetic analysis associated a missense DCLRE1C variant with V-gene and J-gene trimming of TCR beta chains, and an independent cohort replicated the association. Because counts were too low, some 17 rarely observed V segments, including chromosome 9 orphons, were excluded from the earlier analysis of 587 of the donors.

In total, approximately 690 healthy bone marrow donors made up the cohort. All cohort members were sampled while nominally healthy, although unrecorded immune exposures were likely present. The donor tested CMV seropositive, placing the donor among the 289 seropositive members of the cohort. Each donor provided a peripheral blood sample, and peripheral blood mononuclear cells were used for TCR beta sequencing. Genomic DNA was extracted from the blood cell samples with the Qiagen DNeasy Blood Extraction Kit. CDR1 is given as SGDLS and CDR2 as YYNGEE, both from the germline V gene. V is pruned by 4 bases and J by 3 bases, leaving 4 bases of the junction without a gene match. CDR3 length: 16 amino acids, cysteine to phenylalanine. Only the CDR3 DNA stays, 48 bases, in frame from base 1.

The rearrangement combines TRBV9 with TRBJ2-2; 12 central nucleotides agree with TRBD2. The receptor was derived from a man aged 45-65 years in good health and CMV-seropositive. Source material: PBMCs. The CDR3 reads as follows: CASSPRLAGDTGELFF. The DNA sequence is as follows: TGTGCCAGCAGCCCGCGACTAGCGGGGGACACCGGGGAGCTGTTTTTT.